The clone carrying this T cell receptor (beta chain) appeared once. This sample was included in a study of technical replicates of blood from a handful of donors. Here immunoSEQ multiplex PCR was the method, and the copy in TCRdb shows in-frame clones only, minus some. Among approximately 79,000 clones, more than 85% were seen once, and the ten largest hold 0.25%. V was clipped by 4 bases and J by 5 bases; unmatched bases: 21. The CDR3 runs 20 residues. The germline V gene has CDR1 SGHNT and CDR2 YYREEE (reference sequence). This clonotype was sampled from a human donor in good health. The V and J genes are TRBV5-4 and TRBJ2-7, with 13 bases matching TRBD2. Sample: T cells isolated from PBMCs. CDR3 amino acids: CASSLHPLGLAGVLRNEQYF. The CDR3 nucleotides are TGTGCCAGCAGCCTCCATCCCCTCGGACTAGCGGGAGTCCTTAGGAACGAGCAGTACTTC.